These 2 T cell receptor beta chains share one sample of origin, sequenced in a study of T cell changes during pregnancy in multiple sclerosis (dated by TCRdb to about 2019). Receptor amplification or capture employed the immunoSEQ multiplex PCR assay. The table comes from immuneACCESS by way of TCRdb, which keeps in-frame sequences with V and J called. Part of the clones is missing from these tables; in studies checked, under half for an unresolved V gene and the rest for unknown reasons. Recorded for this sample are 13,000 or so clones; 88% of them occurred a single time. Approximately 8.9% of the sample rests with the top ten. Material: CD8+ T cells from peripheral blood mononuclear cells, obtained in the first trimester of pregnancy. The receptors here all came from a female donor with multiple sclerosis, enrolled in a pregnancy study.

The chain uses TRBV25-1 and TRBJ2-2; 7 nucleotides line up with TRBD1. V lost 7 bases and J lost 3; bases outside the gene matches: 11. Germline assignment: CDR1 MGHDK and CDR2 SYGVNS. CDR3 length: 16 residues. Here the CDR3 reads CASTQPDREDTGELFF. In nucleotides, the CDR3 is TGTGCCAGCACCCAACCCGACAGGGAAGACACCGGGGAGCTGTTTTTT.

This chain joins TRBV5-1 and TRBJ1-1; tentative D call: TRBD1 (6 bases). The CDR3 sequence is 15 residues long. The germline V gene encodes CDR1 SGHRS and CDR2 YFSETQ. Trimming took off 2 bases at V and 0 bases at J, with 11 bases between the two ends. This chain's CDR3 is CASSFAGAMNTEAFF. The CDR3 nucleotides are TGCGCCAGCAGCTTCGCAGGGGCCATGAACACTGAAGCTTTCTTT. The variable domain in full, completed from reference TRBV5-1 and TRBJ1-1, reads KAGVTQTPRYLIKTRGQQVTLSCSPISGHRSVSWYQQTPGQGLQFLFEYFSETQRNKGNFPGRFSGRQFSNSRSEMNVSTLELGDSALYLCASSFAGAMNTEAFFGQGTRLTVV.